This T cell receptor (beta chain) was captured in a study of T-cell memory formation after mild COVID-19. 5'RACE, which relied on constant-segment primers, yielded TCR alpha and TCR beta cDNA libraries carrying sample barcodes and UMIs. In TCRdb, the 5' RACE reads were re-called with MiXCR into one record per CDR3 protein. The data contain about 560,000 distinct CDR3 sequences, roughly 17% of them singletons. The CDR3 covers 15 residues. Looked up from germline, CDR1 is LGHNA and CDR2 is YSLEER. The V and J ends lost 2 bases and 3 bases respectively, with 12 bases between them. The table lists this clonotype with a few counts.

This clonotype was obtained from an adult woman who had mild COVID-19 (a few samples of this study predate the infection). Cell type and time point are not known. The chain carries TRBV4-3 and TRBJ2-3; TRBD1 or TRBD2 may be the D gene (5 bases each). Sequenced sample: PBMCs or a T cell subset sorted from them (not recorded which). CDR3 amino acids: CASSQQSGQTDTQYF. The CDR3 DNA sequence: TGCGCCAGCAGCCAACAGTCGGGGCAGACAGATACGCAGTATTTT.